The T cell receptor beta chain under discussion was sequenced for a study of blood T cell repertoires in COVID-19. Study context: PBMCs, B-cell-depleted T cells, or T cells were the source of the cDNA or gDNA that made up the material.

Clones were sequenced by immunoSEQ multiplex PCR, and TCRdb holds only the in-frame ones, with some missing. The profile shows a few hundred thousand clones, 65% to 90% of them singletons. The CDR3 has 13 amino acids. CDR1 LGHNA and CDR2 YNFKEQ come from the germline V gene. Trimming stripped 7 bases from V and 9 bases from J, with 16 bases between. Material: peripheral blood. This chain joins TRBV4-2 and TRBJ2-1, with D possibly matching TRBD2 (6 bases). This clonotype was obtained from a woman between 50 and 59 years old with acute or convalescent COVID-19. The CDR3 DNA reads TGTGCCAGCAAATCCGGGGGTTTCAGTGAGCAGTTCTTC. This encodes CASKSGGFSEQFF.